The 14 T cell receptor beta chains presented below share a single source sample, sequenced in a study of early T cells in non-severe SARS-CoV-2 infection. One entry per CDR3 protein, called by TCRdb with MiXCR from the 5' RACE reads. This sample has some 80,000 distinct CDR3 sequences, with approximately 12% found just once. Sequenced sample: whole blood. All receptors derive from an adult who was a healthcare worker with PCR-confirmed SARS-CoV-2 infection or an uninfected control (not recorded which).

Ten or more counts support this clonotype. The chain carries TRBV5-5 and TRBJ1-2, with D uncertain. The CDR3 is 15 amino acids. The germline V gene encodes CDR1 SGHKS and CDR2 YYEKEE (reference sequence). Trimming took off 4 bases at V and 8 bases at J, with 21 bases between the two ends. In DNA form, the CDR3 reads TGTGCCAGCAGCCTTGAACCTCCATTCGGGCGCGGCTACACCTTC. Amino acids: CASSLEPPFGRGYTF.

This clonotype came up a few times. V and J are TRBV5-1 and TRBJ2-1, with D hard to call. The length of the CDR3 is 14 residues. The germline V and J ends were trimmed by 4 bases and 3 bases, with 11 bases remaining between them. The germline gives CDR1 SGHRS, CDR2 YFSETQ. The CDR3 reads CASSSYLGYNEQFF. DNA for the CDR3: TGCGCCAGCAGCAGTTACCTTGGCTACAATGAGCAGTTCTTC.

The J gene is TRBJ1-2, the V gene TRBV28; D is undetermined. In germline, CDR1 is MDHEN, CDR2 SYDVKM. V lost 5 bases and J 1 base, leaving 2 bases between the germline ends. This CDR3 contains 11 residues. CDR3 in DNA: TGTGCCAGCAGTATTAACTATGGCTACACCTTC. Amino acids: CASSINYGYTF.

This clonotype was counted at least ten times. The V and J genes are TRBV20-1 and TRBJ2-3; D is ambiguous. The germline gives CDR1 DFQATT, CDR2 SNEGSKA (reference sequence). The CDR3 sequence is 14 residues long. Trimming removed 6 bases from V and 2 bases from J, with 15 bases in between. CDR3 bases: TGCAGTGCAAAGAGATTGGGTTCCACAGATACGCAGTATTTT. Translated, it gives CSAKRLGSTDTQYF.

The CDR3: CASSSPESYTQYF. CDR3 bases: TGTGCCAGCAGTTCCCCGGAGTCCTATACGCAGTATTTT. The chain recombines TRBV28 with TRBJ2-3, with D uncertain. V gave up 4 bases and J gave up 7 bases, with 12 bases separating them. The CDR3 sequence is 13 residues long. Germline-derived CDR1 and CDR2 are MDHEN and SYDVKM.

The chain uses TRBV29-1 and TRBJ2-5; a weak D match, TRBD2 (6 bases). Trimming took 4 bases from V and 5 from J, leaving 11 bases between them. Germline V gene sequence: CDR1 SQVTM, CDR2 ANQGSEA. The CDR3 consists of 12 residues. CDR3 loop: CSVVELAETQYF. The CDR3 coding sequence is TGCAGCGTTGTAGAACTAGCCGAGACCCAGTACTTC.

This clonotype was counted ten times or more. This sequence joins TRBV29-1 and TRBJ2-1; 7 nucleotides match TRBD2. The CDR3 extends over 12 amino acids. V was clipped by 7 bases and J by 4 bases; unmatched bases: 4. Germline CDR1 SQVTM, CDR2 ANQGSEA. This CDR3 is CSARAGYNEQFF. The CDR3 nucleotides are TGCAGCGCCCGAGCGGGATACAATGAGCAGTTCTTC.

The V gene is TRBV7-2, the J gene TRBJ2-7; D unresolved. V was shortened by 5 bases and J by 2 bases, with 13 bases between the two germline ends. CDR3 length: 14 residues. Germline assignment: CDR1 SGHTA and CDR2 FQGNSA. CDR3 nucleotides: TGTGCCAGCAGCCCCCGACTCCTCCCCTACGAGCAGTACTTC. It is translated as CASSPRLLPYEQYF.

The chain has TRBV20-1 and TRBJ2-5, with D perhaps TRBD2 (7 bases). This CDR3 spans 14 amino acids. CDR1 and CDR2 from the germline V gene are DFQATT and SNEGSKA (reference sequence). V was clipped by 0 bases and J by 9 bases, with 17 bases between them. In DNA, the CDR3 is TGCAGTGCTAGAGATTCGGGGGGCGCGTGGGCCCAGTACTTC. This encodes CSARDSGGAWAQYF.

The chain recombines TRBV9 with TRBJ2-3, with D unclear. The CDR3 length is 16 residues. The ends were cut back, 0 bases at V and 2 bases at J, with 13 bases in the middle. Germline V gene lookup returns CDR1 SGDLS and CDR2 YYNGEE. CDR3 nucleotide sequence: TGTGCCAGCAGCGTAGGGCCTCGAGATTTCACAGATACGCAGTATTTT. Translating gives CASSVGPRDFTDTQYF.

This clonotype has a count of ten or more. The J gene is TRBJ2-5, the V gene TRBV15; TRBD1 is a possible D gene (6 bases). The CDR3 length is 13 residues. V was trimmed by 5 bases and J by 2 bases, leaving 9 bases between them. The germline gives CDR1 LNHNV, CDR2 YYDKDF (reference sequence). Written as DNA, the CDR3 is TGTGCCACCAGCCTCGACAGGCAAGAGACCCAGTACTTC. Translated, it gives CATSLDRQETQYF.

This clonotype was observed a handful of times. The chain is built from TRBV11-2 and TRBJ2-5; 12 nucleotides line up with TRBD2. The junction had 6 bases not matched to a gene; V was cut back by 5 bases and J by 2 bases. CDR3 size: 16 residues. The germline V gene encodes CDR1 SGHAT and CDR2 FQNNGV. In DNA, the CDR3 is TGTGCCAGCAGCCCGACTAGCGGGAGAGTACAAGAGACCCAGTACTTC. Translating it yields CASSPTSGRVQETQYF.

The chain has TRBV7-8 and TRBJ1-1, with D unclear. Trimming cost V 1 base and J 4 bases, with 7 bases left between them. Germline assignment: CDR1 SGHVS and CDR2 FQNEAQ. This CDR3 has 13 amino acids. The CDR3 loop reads CASSLGGRTEAFF. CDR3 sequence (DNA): TGTGCCAGCAGCTTAGGAGGACGCACTGAAGCTTTCTTT. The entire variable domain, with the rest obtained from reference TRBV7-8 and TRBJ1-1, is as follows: GAGVSQSPRYKVAKRGQDVALRCDPISGHVSLFWYQQALGQGPEFLTYFQNEAQLDKSGLPSDRFFAERPEGSVSTLKIQRTQQEDSAVYLCASSLGGRTEAFFGQGTRLTVV.

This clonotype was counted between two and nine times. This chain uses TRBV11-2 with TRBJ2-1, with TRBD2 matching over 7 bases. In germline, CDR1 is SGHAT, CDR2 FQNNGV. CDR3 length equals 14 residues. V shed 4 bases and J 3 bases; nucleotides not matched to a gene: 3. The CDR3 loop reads CASSSTSVYNEQFF. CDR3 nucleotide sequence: TGTGCCAGCAGCTCAACTAGCGTCTACAATGAGCAGTTCTTC.